These 2 T cell receptor beta chains came from one sample sequenced in a study of STAT5B mutations in CD4+ large granular lymphocyte leukemia. Method: immunoSEQ multiplex PCR; TCRdb's copy keeps in-frame clones and lacks some. This table has 35,000 to 45,000 clones, just over 85% appearing once. What was sequenced was CD4+ T cells from blood buffy coats. These receptor sequences come from a human donor in good health.

The CDR3 nucleotides read TGCAGCGTTCAGACAGGGGCGAAGACTGAAGCTTTCTTT. Translated, it gives CSVQTGAKTEAFF. The J gene is TRBJ1-1, the V gene TRBV29-1, with 8 bases matching TRBD1. The CDR3 is made up of 13 amino acids. Germline V gene lookup returns CDR1 SQVTM and CDR2 ANQGSEA. The J segment lost 5 bases and the V segment lost 5 bases, leaving 7 bases of the junction unmatched. The whole variable domain, remainder taken from reference TRBV29-1 and TRBJ1-1, is SAVISQKPSRDICQRGTSLTIQCQVDSQVTMMFWYRQQPGQSLTLIATANQGSEATYESGFVIDKFPISRPNLTFSTLTVSNMSPEDSSIYLCSVQTGAKTEAFFGQGTRLTVV.

The chain has TRBV6-1 and TRBJ2-1; 10 positions match TRBD2. V gave up 1 base and J gave up 0 bases; unmatched junction bases: 9. Per germline, CDR1 MNHNS and CDR2 SASEGT. The CDR3 runs to 19 residues. The CDR3 reads CASSEDLAGALSSYNEQFF. CDR3 in DNA: TGTGCCAGCAGTGAAGATCTAGCGGGAGCCCTAAGCTCCTACAATGAGCAGTTCTTC.